This T cell receptor (beta chain) was identified in a study of blood T cell repertoires in COVID-19. Overall study: Researchers got acute and convalescent COVID-19 samples from the United States, Italy and Spain. Nucleic acid was either cDNA or gDNA, and it came from T cells, B-cell-depleted T cells, or PBMCs.

Here immunoSEQ multiplex PCR was the method, and the copy in TCRdb shows in-frame clones only, minus some. Of around 200,000 clones listed, around 86% are singletons. This CDR3 is 14 amino acids long. V was clipped by 6 bases and J by 5 bases; unmatched bases: 9. Germline CDR1 SNHLY, CDR2 FYNNEI. The chain uses TRBV2 and TRBJ1-1; TRBD1 matches at 7 bases. The receptor's source is an older man with acute or convalescent COVID-19. The sequencing input was peripheral blood. CDR3 bases: TGTGCCAGCAGCGGGGACAGCCGAACAACTGAAGCTTTCTTT. Translated, it gives CASSGDSRTTEAFF.